A single sample gave rise to the 18 T cell receptor beta chains below, sequenced in a study of memory CD4+ T cells and cytomegalovirus serostatus. Single viable CD3+CD4+CD8-CD45RO+ cells were sorted as the memory CD4+ T cells. Using immunoSEQ multiplex PCR, the repertoire was profiled, and TCRdb retains in-frame clones only, with some absent. Of about 48,000 clones listed, around four fifths are singletons. Input material: memory CD4+ T cells from blood. These receptors were collected from an adult in good health and CMV-seronegative.

V is TRBV28 and J is TRBJ2-7, with 8 bases lining up with TRBD1. Germline-derived CDR1 and CDR2 are MDHEN and SYDVKM. Trimming at V came to 5 bases and at J to 2 bases, leaving 5 bases not matched to a gene. This CDR3 is built from 14 residues. CDR3 coding DNA: TGTGCCAGCAGTGCCGACAGGGGTGCCTACGAGCAGTACTTC. It is translated as CASSADRGAYEQYF.

The rearrangement uses TRBV10-2 and TRBJ2-7, with 7 bases that match TRBD1. This CDR3 contains 13 residues. With 8 bases clipped from V and 5 bases from J, the junction kept 9 bases outside the gene matches. CDR1 and CDR2 (germline): WSHSY, SAAADI. DNA of the CDR3: TGCGCCAGCGTGGGGAGAGGGGGCGACGAGCAGTACTTC. It is translated as CASVGRGGDEQYF.

V gene TRBV12-5 combines with J gene TRBJ2-1; D not certain. The CDR3 consists of 14 residues. Trimming cost V 6 bases and J 2 bases, with 11 bases left between them. Germline V gives CDR1 LGHNT, CDR2 FRNRAP. Written as DNA, the CDR3 is TGTGCTAGTGGAAAAGGAGACACCTACAATGAGCAGTTCTTC. Its protein product is CASGKGDTYNEQFF.

The chain combines TRBV10-3 with TRBJ1-3; D is ambiguous. The CDR3 runs to 13 residues. Per germline, CDR1 ENHRY and CDR2 SYGVKD. Trimming left V 3 bases short and J 9 bases short, with 12 bases between. The CDR3 nucleotides are TGTGCCATCAGTGAATCGGGCCGGGCCACCATATATTTT. Translating it yields CAISESGRATIYF.

The genes are TRBV27 and TRBJ2-3; 11 bases map to TRBD2. Trimming removed 2 bases from V and 4 bases from J; junction bases left unmatched: 11. Germline values: CDR1 MNHEY, CDR2 SMNVEV (reference sequence). CDR3 length: 18 residues. In DNA form, the CDR3 reads TGTGCCAGCAGTTTACGTAGCGGGAGGGCCTTGGGCTCAGATACGCAGTATTTT. It translates to CASSLRSGRALGSDTQYF.

The rearrangement joins TRBV7-6 to TRBJ2-7, with 7 positions matching TRBD1. The ends lost 4 bases at V and 6 bases at J; junction bases unmatched: 6. This CDR3 is 13 amino acids long. The germline CDR1 and CDR2 sequences are SGHVS and FNYEAQ. The chain's CDR3 is CASSWGTEGEQYF. As DNA, the CDR3 is TGTGCCAGCAGCTGGGGGACAGAAGGCGAGCAGTACTTC.

This chain connects TRBV27 to TRBJ2-5; 10 bases are shared with TRBD1. Germline trimming cut 4 bases from V and 5 bases from J; bases unmatched to any gene: 7. CDR3 length: 15 residues. The germline V gene encodes CDR1 MNHEY and CDR2 SMNVEV (reference sequence). In DNA, the CDR3 is TGTGCCAGCAGTTCCCACCGGGACAGGGGTGAGACCCAGTACTTC. It specifies CASSSHRDRGETQYF.

The chain joins TRBV5-1 to TRBJ1-1; a weak D match, TRBD1 (5 bases). The CDR3 spans 15 residues. V lost 6 bases and J lost 1, with 16 bases in between. Per the germline V gene, CDR1 is SGHRS and CDR2 is YFSETQ. CDR3 sequence: CASIPGGGGNTEAFF. The CDR3 bases are TGCGCCAGCATTCCTGGCGGGGGTGGGAACACTGAAGCTTTCTTT.

This chain joins TRBV15 and TRBJ2-1; 8 nucleotides agree with TRBD1. CDR1 and CDR2 (germline): LNHNV, YYDKDF (reference sequence). Trimming at V came to 3 bases and at J to 2 bases, leaving 3 bases not matched to a gene. The CDR3 spans 15 residues. DNA of the CDR3: TGTGCCACCAGCAGCAAGGACAGGGCCTACAATGAGCAGTTCTTC. It yields the protein CATSSKDRAYNEQFF.

CDR3 region: CASSSDRAGELFF. As DNA, the CDR3 is TGTGCCAGCAGTTCCGACAGGGCCGGGGAGCTGTTTTTT. The gene calls are TRBV6-6 and TRBJ2-2; TRBD1 aligns across 7 bases. The J segment lost 6 bases and the V segment lost 4 bases, leaving 2 bases of the junction unmatched. This CDR3 is built from 13 residues. Germline CDR1 and CDR2: MNHNY and SVGAGI (reference sequence).

A note on this clone: Other nucleotide sequences from this sample produce the same CDR3. The chain carries TRBV5-1 and TRBJ2-7, with 8 positions matching TRBD1. In germline, CDR1 is SGHRS, CDR2 YFSETQ. The CDR3 contains 15 residues. V lost 0 bases and J lost 0; bases outside the gene matches: 2. CDR3 sequence reads: CASSLGGTGSYEQYF. The CDR3 coding sequence is TGCGCCAGCAGCTTGGGGGGGACAGGCTCCTACGAGCAGTACTTC.

The V call is TRBV14, the J call TRBJ2-7; the D gene is possibly TRBD2 (6 bases). The CDR3 consists of 15 residues. Germline loops: CDR1 SGHDN, CDR2 FVKESK. V was cut by 1 base and J by 2 bases, with 12 bases left in between. CDR3 DNA: TGTGCCAGCAGCCAAGGGGACTTTCCGGCCTACGAGCAGTACTTC. As protein: CASSQGDFPAYEQYF.

The chain uses TRBV7-2 and TRBJ2-2, with 9 nucleotides matching TRBD2. The germline gives CDR1 SGHTA, CDR2 FQGNSA. V lost 3 bases to trimming and J lost 7 bases; unmatched junction nucleotides: 9. The CDR3 is 16 residues long. CDR3 in DNA: TGTGCCAGCAGCTTCGCGGCGGGGGGGCTCGTCGGGGAGCTGTTTTTT. It translates to CASSFAAGGLVGELFF. Full variable domain (missing parts from reference TRBV7-2 and TRBJ2-2): GAGVSQSPSNKVTEKGKDVELRCDPISGHTALYWYRQSLGQGLEFLIYFQGNSAPDKSGLPSDRFSAERTGGSVSTLTIQRTQQEDSAVYLCASSFAAGGLVGELFFGEGSRLTVL.

This chain uses TRBV25-1 with TRBJ2-5; 8 nucleotides align to TRBD1. J was trimmed by 4 bases and V by 5 bases; bases with no gene match: 18. This CDR3 has 18 amino acids. Germline V gene sequence: CDR1 MGHDK, CDR2 SYGVNS. The CDR3 nucleotides are TGTGCCAGCAGTCCTCAGGGGGCGCGAGTCGGATCCGTAGAGACCCAGTACTTC. Translating gives CASSPQGARVGSVETQYF.

V and J are TRBV18 and TRBJ1-2; 11 nucleotides line up with TRBD1. With V trimmed by 5 bases and J by 5 bases, 4 bases remained unmatched. Looked up from germline, CDR1 is KGHSH and CDR2 is LQKENI. The CDR3 contains 14 residues. The CDR3 protein is CASSAWDRGYGYTF. CDR3 coding DNA: TGTGCCAGCTCAGCGTGGGACAGGGGGTATGGCTACACCTTC.

The chain is built from TRBV4-1 and TRBJ2-1, with no clear D. V was clipped by 3 bases and J by 6 bases, with 12 bases between them. Germline lookup yields CDR1 MGHRA and CDR2 YSYEKL. The length of the CDR3 is 14 residues. This chain's CDR3 is CASSHPPGRNEQFF. The CDR3 DNA follows: TGCGCCAGCAGCCACCCTCCCGGGCGCAATGAGCAGTTCTTC.

The chain is built from TRBV11-3 and TRBJ2-1; 7 bases map to TRBD2. Germline V gene data show CDR1 as SGHNT and CDR2 as YENEEA. This CDR3 comprises 16 residues. Trimming took 1 base from V and 6 from J; bases not matched to a gene: 9. CDR3 nucleotide sequence: TGTGCCAGCAGCTTAGGCAGCGGGATTGAAGGCAATGAGCAGTTCTTC. This translates into CASSLGSGIEGNEQFF.

The gene calls are TRBV5-6 and TRBJ2-5; TRBD1 matches at 7 bases. J gave up 1 base and V 4 bases, and 4 bases lay outside the gene matches. This CDR3 region has 14 residues. Germline CDR1 and CDR2: SGHDT and YYEEEE. CDR3 in amino acids: CASSRGQLQETQYF. The CDR3 nucleotides read TGTGCCAGCAGCCGGGGACAGCTCCAAGAGACCCAGTACTTC.